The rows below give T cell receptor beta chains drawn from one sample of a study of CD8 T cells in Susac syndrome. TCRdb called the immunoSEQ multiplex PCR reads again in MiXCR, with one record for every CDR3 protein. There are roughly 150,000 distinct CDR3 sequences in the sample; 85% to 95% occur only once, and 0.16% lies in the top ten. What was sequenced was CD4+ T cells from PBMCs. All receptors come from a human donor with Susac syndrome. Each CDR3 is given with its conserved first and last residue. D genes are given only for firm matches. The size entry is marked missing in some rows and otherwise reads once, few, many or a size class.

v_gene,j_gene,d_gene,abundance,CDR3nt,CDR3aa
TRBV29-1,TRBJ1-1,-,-,TGCAGCGCTCTGTTAGGGGGGAACACTGAAGCTTTCTTT,CSALLGGNTEAFF
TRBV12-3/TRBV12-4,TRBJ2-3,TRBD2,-,TGTGCCAGCAGTTCCCAGGGACTAGCCTCGGGTACGCAGTATTTT,CASSSQGLASGTQYF
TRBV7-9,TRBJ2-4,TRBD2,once,TGTGCCAGCAGCCGGGGGGGGAGGGCCAAAAACATTCAGTACTTC,CASSRGGRAKNIQYF
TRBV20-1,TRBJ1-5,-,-,TGCAGTGCTAGGGGGGATATGGGGAGCAATCAGCCCCAGCATTTT,CSARGDMGSNQPQHF
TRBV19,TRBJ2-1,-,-,TGTGCCAGTAGTAAGAATTACAATGAGCAGTTCTTC,CASSKNYNEQFF
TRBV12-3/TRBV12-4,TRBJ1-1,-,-,TGTGCCAGCAGTTTCTCAGCGATGAACACTGAAGCTTTCTTT,CASSFSAMNTEAFF
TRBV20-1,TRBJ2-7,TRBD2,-,TGCAGTGCGGGTCGGGGGGGCGAGCAGTACTTC,CSAGRGGEQYF
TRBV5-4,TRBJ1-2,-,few,TGTGCCAGCAGTGCCACCGGGGGCAATGGCTACACCTTC,CASSATGGNGYTF
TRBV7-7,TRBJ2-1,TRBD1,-,TGTGCCAGGGGGTGGGACAGCCCCTTGAGCTCCTACAATGAGCAGTTCTTC,CARGWDSPLSSYNEQFF
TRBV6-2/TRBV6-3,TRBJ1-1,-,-,TGTGCCAGCAAAGAGGAGGAAACTGAAGCTTTCTTT,CASKEEETEAFF
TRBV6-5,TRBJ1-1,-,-,TGTGCCAGCAGTTACCACAGGGATACTGAAGCTTTCTTT,CASSYHRDTEAFF
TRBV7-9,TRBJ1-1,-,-,TGTGCCAGCAGCTTAGAGATATCCCTGAACACTGAAGCTTTCTTT,CASSLEISLNTEAFF